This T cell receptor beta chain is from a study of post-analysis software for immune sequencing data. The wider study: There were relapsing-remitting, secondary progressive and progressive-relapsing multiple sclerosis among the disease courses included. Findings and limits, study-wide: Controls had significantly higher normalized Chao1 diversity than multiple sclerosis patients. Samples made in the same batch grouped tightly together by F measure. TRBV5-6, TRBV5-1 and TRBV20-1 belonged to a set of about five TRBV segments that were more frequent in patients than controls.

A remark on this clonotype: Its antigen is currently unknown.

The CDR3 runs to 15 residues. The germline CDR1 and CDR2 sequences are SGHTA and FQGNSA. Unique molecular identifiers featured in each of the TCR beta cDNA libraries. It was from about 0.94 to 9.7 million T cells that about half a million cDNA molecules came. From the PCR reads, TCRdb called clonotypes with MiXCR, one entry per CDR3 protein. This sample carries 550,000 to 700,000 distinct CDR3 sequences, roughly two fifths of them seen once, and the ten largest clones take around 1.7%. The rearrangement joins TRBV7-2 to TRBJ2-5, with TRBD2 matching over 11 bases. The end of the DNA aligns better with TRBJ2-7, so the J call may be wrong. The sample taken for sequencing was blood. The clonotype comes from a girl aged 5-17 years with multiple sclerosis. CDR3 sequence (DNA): TGTGCCAGCAGCTTGACTAGCGGGGCCACCTACGAGCAGTACTTC. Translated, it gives CASSLTSGATYEQYF.